The 24 T cell receptor beta chains presented below share a single source sample, sequenced in a study of blood T cell repertoires in COVID-19. Profiling relied on immunoSEQ multiplex PCR, and the TCRdb table lists in-frame clones only, not all of them. Among approximately 40,000 clones, around 80% were seen once, and the ten largest hold 35% to 50%. Input material: peripheral blood. The receptors shown here come from a human donor in a cohort sampled during active COVID-19.

The rearrangement links TRBV28 to TRBJ1-2, with 11 bases identical to TRBD1. The length of the CDR3 is 15 residues. Per germline, CDR1 MDHEN and CDR2 SYDVKM. The V gene end was trimmed by 8 bases and the J gene end by 7 bases; junction bases not matched to a gene: 12. As DNA, the CDR3 is TGTGCCAGCGACTACGAAAGGACAGGGGGCACTGGCTACACCTTC. This sequence encodes CASDYERTGGTGYTF.

V usage is TRBV4-3 and J usage is TRBJ1-2; maybe TRBD1 (6 bases). The V gene lost 1 base and the J gene lost 4 bases, with 22 bases spanning the gap. The CDR3 length is 18 residues. The V gene's germline CDR1 is LGHNA and CDR2 YSLEER. The CDR3 DNA reads TGCGCCAGCAGCCAAGGAAATAACGAACAGGGCCCCCTCTATGGCTACACCTTC. It encodes CASSQGNNEQGPLYGYTF.

The rearrangement joins TRBV10-3 to TRBJ2-1, with D hard to call. The V end lost 9 bases, the J end lost 0 bases, and 18 bases lay between the germline ends. CDR1 and CDR2 (germline): ENHRY, SYGVKD. CDR3 length: 16 residues. CDR3 sequence reads: CAIPSLSLSSYNEQFF. CDR3 nucleotide sequence: TGTGCCATTCCATCTCTCTCCTTGAGCTCCTACAATGAGCAGTTCTTC.

The rearrangement joins TRBV3-1 (or the pseudogene TRBV3-2) to TRBJ2-5; 11 nucleotides align to TRBD2. CDR1 is LGHDT, CDR2 YNNKEL, per germline (reference sequence). Unmatched junction bases numbered 8, after V lost 4 bases and J lost 4 bases. This CDR3 comprises 16 residues. The CDR3 region is CASSLRSGGDGETQYF. In DNA, the CDR3 is TGTGCCAGCAGCCTACGTAGCGGGGGGGATGGAGAGACCCAGTACTTC.

The chain has TRBV25-1 and TRBJ1-4, with D perhaps matching TRBD1 (5 bases). The germline V and J ends were trimmed by 8 bases and 3 bases, with 10 bases remaining between them. Germline CDR1 and CDR2: MGHDK and SYGVNS. The CDR3 is 13 residues long. The CDR3 coding sequence is TGTGCCAGCCGCGGGACTCCTAATGAAAAACTGTTTTTT. Its protein product is CASRGTPNEKLFF.

This chain joins TRBV6-2 or TRBV6-3 and TRBJ1-2, with D possibly being TRBD1 (5 bases). Per germline, CDR1 MNHEY and CDR2 SVGEGT. V lost 5 bases and J lost 5, with 12 bases in between. The CDR3 contains 13 residues. The CDR3, as DNA: TGTGCCAGCAGTAAGACAGAATCTTATGGCTACACCTTC. Translating gives CASSKTESYGYTF.

The genes are TRBV27 and TRBJ1-6, with 9 bases identical to TRBD1. Germline V gene data show CDR1 as MNHEY and CDR2 as SMNVEV (reference sequence). The CDR3 length is 15 residues. With V trimmed by 3 bases and J by 8 bases, 5 bases remained unmatched. The CDR3: CASSLGQGVDSPLHF. CDR3 nucleotide sequence: TGTGCCAGCAGTTTGGGACAGGGTGTAGATTCACCCCTCCACTTT.

This sequence joins TRBV3-1 (or the pseudogene TRBV3-2) and TRBJ1-5; a weak D match, TRBD1 (5 bases). The CDR3 runs 15 residues. In germline, CDR1 is LGHDT, CDR2 YNNKEL (reference sequence). The ends were cut back, 3 bases at V and 4 bases at J, with 13 bases in the middle. The CDR3 DNA sequence: TGTGCCAGCAGCCAGACTCAGGGCCAGAATCAGCCCCAGCATTTT. Its translation: CASSQTQGQNQPQHF.

The chain links TRBV2 to TRBJ2-3; D is possibly TRBD1 (6 bases). Germline V lookup: CDR1 SNHLY, CDR2 FYNNEI. Trimming took 6 bases from V and 4 from J, leaving 11 bases between them. The CDR3 covers 13 residues. CDR3 coding DNA: TGTGCCAGCAGCAGCAGGGGACCAGATACGCAGTATTTT. Amino acids: CASSSRGPDTQYF. The full variable domain, in which reference TRBV2 and TRBJ2-3 provide the parts outside the CDR3, is EPEVTQTPSHQVTQMGQEVILRCVPISNHLYFYWYRQILGQKVEFLVSFYNNEISEKSEIFDDQFSVERPDGSNFTLKIRSTKLEDSAMYFCASSSRGPDTQYFGPGTRLTVL.

The V call is TRBV11-2, the J call TRBJ1-6; D unclear. Per the germline V gene, CDR1 is SGHAT and CDR2 is FQNNGV. The ends were cut back, 1 base at V and 1 base at J, with 5 bases in the middle. The CDR3 runs 15 residues. As DNA, the CDR3 is TGTGCCAGCAGCTTAGTCCCGTCCTATAATTCACCCCTCCACTTT. Translation: CASSLVPSYNSPLHF.

This sequence joins TRBV7-9 and TRBJ2-1; 11 nucleotides line up with TRBD2. Germline V CDR1 and CDR2: SEHNR, FQNEAQ (reference sequence). After removal of 1 base from V and 1 base from J, the junction contained 3 bases not matched to a gene. CDR3 length: 17 amino acids. Written as DNA, the CDR3 is TGTGCCAGCAGCTTAGGTCTAGCGGGGGGTTCCTACAATGAGCAGTTCTTC. Translated: CASSLGLAGGSYNEQFF. Full variable domain (rest looked up from reference TRBV7-9 and TRBJ2-1): DTGVSQNPRHKITKRGQNVTFRCDPISEHNRLYWYRQTLGQGPEFLTYFQNEAQLEKSRLLSDRFSAERPKGSFSTLEIQRTEQGDSAMYLCASSLGLAGGSYNEQFFGPGTRLTVL.

The rearrangement links TRBV6-5 to TRBJ2-1; maybe TRBD2 (6 bases). The CDR3 is 16 residues long. The germline V gene has CDR1 MNHEY and CDR2 SVGAGI. Trimming left V 0 bases short and J 7 bases short, with 16 bases between. The CDR3 DNA reads as TGTGCCAGCAGTTACTCGACTGGCCAAGGGAGGAATGAGCAGTTCTTC. As protein: CASSYSTGQGRNEQFF.

The chain links TRBV5-1 to TRBJ2-5, with TRBD1 matching 7 bases. J gave up 2 bases and V 0 bases, and 4 bases lay outside the gene matches. CDR1 is SGHRS, CDR2 YFSETQ, per germline. CDR3 size: 15 residues. The CDR3 is CASSLAGTEQETQYF. CDR3 in DNA: TGCGCCAGCAGCTTGGCGGGGACAGAACAAGAGACCCAGTACTTC.

V usage is TRBV6-5 and J usage is TRBJ2-5; 10 nucleotides match TRBD2. Germline CDR1 MNHEY, CDR2 SVGAGI. This CDR3 contains 13 residues. The V gene end was trimmed by 8 bases and the J gene end by 5 bases; junction bases not matched to a gene: 5. The CDR3 region has the DNA TGTGCCAGCTCGGAGCGGGGGGGGGAGACCCAGTACTTC. Amino acids: CASSERGGETQYF.

This clone was detected once. The chain couples TRBV19 to TRBJ2-2; the match to TRBD1 covers 9 bases. The length of the CDR3 is 17 residues. CDR1 is LNHDA, CDR2 SQIVND, per germline (reference sequence). The trim removed 3 bases at V and 4 bases at J, leaving 9 bases unmatched. The CDR3 sequence: CASSMGGDRETTGELFF. CDR3 coding DNA: TGTGCCAGTAGTATGGGAGGGGACAGGGAGACCACCGGGGAGCTGTTTTTT.

V is TRBV3-1 (or the pseudogene TRBV3-2) and J is TRBJ2-5; tentatively, D is TRBD2 (6 bases). V lost 8 bases to trimming and J lost 13 bases, with 26 bases between them. The germline CDR1 and CDR2 sequences are LGHDT and YNNKEL (reference sequence). This CDR3 has 14 amino acids. The DNA for the CDR3 is TGTGCCAGCTTTTTATCCGGGACTCCCTCCAAATGGTACTTC. Protein sequence: CASFLSGTPSKWYF.

In this sample, this clone turned up a few times. This sequence joins TRBV3-1 (or the pseudogene TRBV3-2) and TRBJ1-3; no definite D call. Germline CDR1 reads LGHDT; CDR2 reads YNNKEL (reference sequence). V was shortened by 1 base and J by 3 bases, with 7 bases between the two germline ends. The CDR3 extends over 14 amino acids. The CDR3 reads CASSQAPLGNTIYF. The CDR3 DNA is TGTGCCAGCAGCCAAGCCCCCCTTGGAAACACCATATATTTT.

This clone has more than one count but fewer than ten. The CDR3 loop reads CASSITSGVNTGELFF. CDR3 nucleotide sequence: TGTGCCAGTAGTATCACTAGCGGGGTGAACACCGGGGAGCTGTTTTTT. The chain uses TRBV19 and TRBJ2-2; 10 bases fit TRBD2. CDR3 length: 16 residues. The trim removed 3 bases at V and 1 base at J, leaving 2 bases unmatched. Germline lookup yields CDR1 LNHDA and CDR2 SQIVND (reference sequence).

The chain recombines TRBV18 with TRBJ2-3; D unresolved. Germline V gives CDR1 KGHSH, CDR2 LQKENI. Trimming pared 3 bases from V and 2 bases from J, leaving 6 bases between. The CDR3 has 13 residues. CDR3 DNA: TGTGCCAGCTCACCCGCGGTCACAGATACGCAGTATTTT. It yields the protein CASSPAVTDTQYF.

The chain couples TRBV5-6 to TRBJ1-6; 7 bases match TRBD1. This CDR3 comprises 14 residues. Per the germline V gene, CDR1 is SGHDT and CDR2 is YYEEEE. V shed 4 bases and J 8 bases; nucleotides not matched to a gene: 6. For the CDR3, the DNA is TGTGCCAGCAGCCTGGGACAGAACTATTCACCCCTCCACTTT. Its translation is CASSLGQNYSPLHF.

This clone ranks as medium-sized (0.01 to 0.1%). This sequence joins TRBV25-1 and TRBJ2-7; D perhaps matches TRBD1 (5 bases). The germline V gene has CDR1 MGHDK and CDR2 SYGVNS. V lost 4 bases and J lost 4, with 11 bases in between. The CDR3 extends over 13 amino acids. CDR3 DNA: TGTGCCAGCAGTGCCTCTCAGGGTTACGAGCAGTACTTC. Its protein product is CASSASQGYEQYF.

The chain is built from TRBV6-5 and TRBJ1-5, with 7 bases matching TRBD1. V lost 6 bases to trimming and J lost 3 bases; unmatched junction nucleotides: 8. This CDR3 comprises 15 residues. Germline CDR1 reads MNHEY; CDR2 reads SVGAGI. This CDR3 is CASRMGQIPNQPQHF. As DNA, the CDR3 is TGTGCCAGCAGGATGGGACAGATCCCCAATCAGCCCCAGCATTTT.

The chain has TRBV7-2 and TRBJ2-1; no clear D. There are 12 residues in the CDR3. CDR1 SGHTA and CDR2 FQGNSA come from the germline V gene. Trimming took off 2 bases at V and 8 bases at J, with 7 bases between the two ends. The CDR3 is CASSLSGYEQFF. For the CDR3, the DNA is TGTGCCAGCAGCTTATCGGGTTATGAGCAGTTCTTC. The full variable domain, in which reference TRBV7-2 and TRBJ2-1 provide the parts outside the CDR3, is GAGVSQSPSNKVTEKGKDVELRCDPISGHTALYWYRQSLGQGLEFLIYFQGNSAPDKSGLPSDRFSAERTGGSVSTLTIQRTQQEDSAVYLCASSLSGYEQFFGPGTRLTVL.

The chain has TRBV6-1 and TRBJ2-2; 10 bases are a match to TRBD2. Germline trimming cut 3 bases from V and 2 bases from J; bases unmatched to any gene: 6. Per germline, CDR1 MNHNS and CDR2 SASEGT. This CDR3 has 17 amino acids. The CDR3 here is CASSEVAGGSNTGELFF. The CDR3 coding sequence is TGTGCCAGCAGTGAGGTAGCGGGGGGATCAAACACCGGGGAGCTGTTTTTT.